A single sample gave rise to the 8 T cell receptor beta chains below, sequenced in a study of brain T cells in children with intractable seizures. This table comes from immunoSEQ multiplex PCR, and its TCRdb copy is limited to in-frame clones, with some not included. Altogether fewer than 25,000 clones are present, 85% to 95% being singletons, with the ten largest covering 5% to 7%. Sequencing used peripheral blood, obtained at surgery. Source of these receptors: a boy aged 5-17 years with focal cortical dysplasia and intractable seizures.

V is TRBV9 and J is TRBJ1-1; perhaps TRBD1 as D (6 bases). Germline V gives CDR1 SGDLS, CDR2 YYNGEE. V gave up 4 bases and J gave up 4 bases, with 14 bases separating them. There are 14 residues in the CDR3. CDR3 coding DNA: TGTGCCAGCAGCTTTAGAGGGGGGGGCACTGAAGCTTTCTTT. It yields the protein CASSFRGGGTEAFF.

The gene calls are TRBV28 and TRBJ1-2, with D maybe TRBD1 (6 bases). Trimming shortened V by 3 bases and J by 2 bases, and 16 bases separated the two germline ends. The CDR3 is 16 amino acids. Germline loops: CDR1 MDHEN, CDR2 SYDVKM. Here the CDR3 DNA reads TGTGCCAGCAGTTTGGGGACAAAAAGGGGGAACTATGGCTACACCTTC. Its protein product is CASSLGTKRGNYGYTF.

This chain connects TRBV2 to TRBJ1-5; D is perhaps TRBD1 (5 bases). V was clipped by 4 bases and J by 4 bases, with 11 bases between them. The germline CDR1 and CDR2 sequences are SNHLY and FYNNEI. The CDR3 has 14 amino acids. The CDR3 DNA sequence: TGTGCCAGCAGTGCCAATGGGGGGAATCAGCCCCAGCATTTT. Residues: CASSANGGNQPQHF.

This rearrangement joins TRBV20-1 to TRBJ1-6, with no clear D. Germline V gene lookup returns CDR1 DFQATT and CDR2 SNEGSKA (reference sequence). The CDR3 extends over 14 amino acids. Trimming removed 3 bases at V and 7 bases at J, with 13 bases between. The CDR3 nucleotides are TGCAGTGCTAGTCGAGACGGAGGGAATTCACCCCTCCACTTT. Translation gives CSASRDGGNSPLHF.

Comments on this clone: The junction shows a germline mismatch at one end, possibly a read error. The genes are TRBV9 and TRBJ2-1, with D perhaps assigned TRBD1 or TRBD2 (7 bases each). CDR1 and CDR2 (germline): SGDLS, YYNGEE. The CDR3 loop spans 20 amino acids. CDR3 protein: CASSVAGQGGLREYYNEQFF. The DNA for the CDR3 is TGTGCCAGCAGCGTAGCTGGGCAGGGGGGACTGCGGGAGTATTACAATGAACAGTTCTTC. Complete variable domain (other parts from reference TRBV9 and TRBJ2-1): DSGVTQTPKHLITATGQRVTLRCSPRSGDLSVYWYQQSLDQGLQFLIQYYNGEERAKGNILERFSAQQFPDLHSELNLSSLELGDSALYFCASSVAGQGGLREYYNEQFFGPGTRLTVL.

The gene calls are TRBV6-5 and TRBJ2-7, with TRBD1 matching 7 bases. Germline assignment: CDR1 MNHEY and CDR2 SVGAGI. This CDR3 is 15 amino acids long. V dropped 6 bases and J dropped 2; count of bases not matched to a gene: 10. The CDR3 spells CASRGQRPSAYEQYF. The CDR3 DNA reads as TGTGCCAGCAGGGGACAGAGGCCGTCCGCCTACGAGCAGTACTTC.

This chain connects TRBV24-1 to TRBJ2-2; unclear D gene. CDR3 length: 15 residues. The germline V and J ends were trimmed by 0 bases and 3 bases, with 7 bases remaining between them. From germline, CDR1 is KGHDR and CDR2 SFDVKD. CDR3 protein: CATSDLIQDTGELFF. As DNA, the CDR3 is TGTGCCACCAGTGATTTGATCCAGGACACCGGGGAGCTGTTTTTT.

V usage is TRBV15 and J usage is TRBJ1-6; D perhaps matches TRBD1 (5 bases). The CDR3 spans 16 residues. V was trimmed by 3 bases and J by 10 bases, leaving 19 bases between them. The germline CDR1 and CDR2 sequences are LNHNV and YYDKDF (reference sequence). CDR3 coding DNA: TGTGCCACCAGCAGGTGGATGGGGCAGGCAGGATCACCCCTCCACTTT. It codes for CATSRWMGQAGSPLHF.